Below are 16 T cell receptor beta chains sequenced from a single sample in a study of cytomegalovirus exposure and HLA in healthy donors. PCR amplification relied on 60 Vbeta primers (plus 13 Jbeta primers). TCRdb's copy holds only in-frame clones and misses some; the assay was immunoSEQ multiplex PCR. The repertoire holds 150,000 to 200,000 clones, with 84% as singletons. Material for sequencing was PBMCs. The receptors were gathered from a boy between 10 and 17 years old in good health and CMV-seronegative.

The chain combines TRBV27 with TRBJ1-1; maybe TRBD1 (5 bases). CDR3 size: 11 residues. The germline V gene encodes CDR1 MNHEY and CDR2 SMNVEV (reference sequence). V was clipped by 4 bases and J by 11 bases, with 11 bases between them. The CDR3 nucleotides read TGTGCCAGCAGTTACGGACAAAGGGCTTTCTTT. Its translation: CASSYGQRAFF.

The chain is built from TRBV7-9 and TRBJ2-7; D is perhaps TRBD1 (5 bases). Germline lookup yields CDR1 SEHNR and CDR2 FQNEAQ (reference sequence). The V end was cut by 5 bases, the J end by 5 bases, with 22 bases between. The CDR3 has 16 residues. The CDR3 nucleotides are TGTGCCAGCAGCCCCCCTCTGGGCGGACAAGGGAACGAGCAGTACTTC. Amino acid sequence: CASSPPLGGQGNEQYF.

The chain employs TRBV28 and TRBJ1-1, with D maybe TRBD1 (5 bases). Trimming stripped 11 bases from V and 7 bases from J, with 17 bases between. The CDR3 length is 12 residues. Germline V gene sequence: CDR1 MDHEN, CDR2 SYDVKM. CDR3 nucleotide sequence: TGTGCCGGCCTAGGGGAAGTGGGTGAAGCTTTCTTT. This translates into CAGLGEVGEAFF. The full variable domain, rest sourced from reference TRBV28 and TRBJ1-1, is DVKVTQSSRYLVKRTGEKVFLECVQDMDHENMFWYRQDPGLGLRLIYFSYDVKMKEKGDIPEGYSVSREKKERFSLILESASTNQTSMYLCAGLGEVGEAFFGQGTRLTVV.

The chain is built from TRBV6-6 and TRBJ1-5; 8 bases are shared with TRBD1. Trimming removed 7 bases from V and 7 bases from J; junction bases left unmatched: 12. This CDR3 spans 15 amino acids. Germline loops: CDR1 MNHNY, CDR2 SVGAGI (reference sequence). CDR3 loop: CASTRVRGQEQPQHF. In DNA, the CDR3 is TGTGCCAGCACCCGAGTCAGGGGGCAAGAACAGCCCCAGCATTTT.

The chain uses TRBV13 and TRBJ2-1; D perhaps matches TRBD2 (6 bases). This CDR3 is 14 amino acids long. The V end lost 5 bases, the J end lost 9 bases, and 17 bases lay between the germline ends. The germline CDR1 and CDR2 sequences are PRHDT and FYEKMQ (reference sequence). CDR3 in DNA: TGTGCCAGCAGCCACGGGGGACCCGAGGGTGAGCAGTTCTTC. Amino acids: CASSHGGPEGEQFF.

The CDR3 reads CASSFSGSSYEQYF. In DNA, the CDR3 is TGTGCCAGCAGTTTCTCGGGAAGCTCCTACGAGCAGTACTTC. This sequence joins TRBV28 and TRBJ2-7; the D gene is possibly TRBD2 (5 bases). V was cut by 3 bases and J by 0 bases, with 9 bases left in between. The germline gives CDR1 MDHEN, CDR2 SYDVKM. CDR3 length equals 14 residues.

This clone was counted only a few times. This rearrangement joins TRBV19 to TRBJ1-1; TRBD1 might be the D (6 bases). CDR3 size: 15 residues. Germline V gives CDR1 LNHDA, CDR2 SQIVND (reference sequence). Trimming left V 5 bases short and J 0 bases short, with 13 bases between. The DNA of the CDR3 is TGTGCCAGTAGTGAAACAGGGAGCTTGAACACTGAAGCTTTCTTT. Its protein product is CASSETGSLNTEAFF.

This chain links TRBV6-5 with TRBJ2-7; 7 nucleotides agree with TRBD1. Looked up from germline, CDR1 is MNHEY and CDR2 is SVGAGI. The trim removed 7 bases at V and 2 bases at J, leaving 8 bases unmatched. The CDR3 length is 14 residues. The CDR3: CASKDRVSAYEQYF. In nucleotides, the CDR3 is TGTGCCAGCAAAGACAGGGTATCCGCCTACGAGCAGTACTTC.

In DNA form, the CDR3 reads TGTGCCAGCAGTCCGACTAGCGGGAGAATCACCGGGGAGCTGTTTTTT. Protein sequence: CASSPTSGRITGELFF. This chain uses TRBV27 with TRBJ2-2; 12 bases are shared with TRBD2. The CDR3 totals 16 residues. Germline trimming cut 5 bases from V and 4 bases from J; bases unmatched to any gene: 5. The V gene's germline CDR1 is MNHEY and CDR2 SMNVEV (reference sequence).

The V call is TRBV6-1, the J call TRBJ2-1; 7 nucleotides line up with TRBD1. J was trimmed by 3 bases and V by 6 bases; bases with no gene match: 8. Germline V gene data show CDR1 as MNHNS and CDR2 as SASEGT. CDR3 length: 15 residues. The CDR3 DNA sequence: TGTGCCAGCAGAAAGACAGGGATTCTCTACAATGAGCAGTTCTTC. Its translation is CASRKTGILYNEQFF.

As DNA, the CDR3 is TGTGCCAGCAGTTACCGGGACAGGGGTAACGAGCAGTACTTC. This translates into CASSYRDRGNEQYF. The chain carries TRBV27 and TRBJ2-5; 10 nucleotides match TRBD1. The DNA end favors TRBJ2-7, so the J call may be wrong. The germline V gene has CDR1 MNHEY and CDR2 SMNVEV (reference sequence). This CDR3 is built from 14 residues.

The chain uses TRBV6-6 and TRBJ1-4, with D perhaps matching TRBD1 (5 bases). This CDR3 region has 14 residues. Per germline, CDR1 MNHNY and CDR2 SVGAGI (reference sequence). V lost 6 bases to trimming and J lost 5 bases, with 13 bases between them. This CDR3 reads CASRPGGGNEKLFF. The CDR3 DNA reads as TGTGCCAGCAGACCCGGGGGAGGAAATGAAAAACTGTTTTTT.

V gene TRBV7-9 combines with J gene TRBJ2-5, with a weak D call TRBD2 (6 bases). The germline V and J ends were trimmed by 5 bases and 1 base, with 17 bases remaining between them. CDR3 length: 16 residues. CDR1 is SEHNR and CDR2 is FQNEAQ in the germline V gene (reference sequence). The CDR3 here is CASSGTRRVRQETQYF. In nucleotides, the CDR3 is TGTGCCAGCAGCGGCACCAGGAGGGTTCGCCAAGAGACCCAGTACTTC.

The chain recombines TRBV2 with TRBJ2-5; maybe TRBD2 (6 bases). Looked up from germline, CDR1 is SNHLY and CDR2 is FYNNEI. There are 12 residues in the CDR3. V gave up 8 bases and J gave up 3 bases, with 10 bases separating them. CDR3 in amino acids: CASGGTEETQYF. CDR3 coding DNA: TGTGCCAGCGGGGGGACGGAAGAGACCCAGTACTTC.

The CDR3 DNA reads TGTGCCACACTAGGACCAGGCACCACTGATACGCAGTATTTT. It translates to CATLGPGTTDTQYF. The V and J genes are TRBV2 and TRBJ2-3; D is perhaps TRBD2 (5 bases). Trimming cost V 10 bases and J 6 bases, with 20 bases left between them. The CDR3 has 14 residues. Germline assignment: CDR1 SNHLY and CDR2 FYNNEI.

The J gene is TRBJ2-5, the V gene TRBV25-1; D not resolved. The CDR3 has 11 amino acids. Germline-derived CDR1 and CDR2 are MGHDK and SYGVNS. V lost 1 base and J 8 bases, leaving 5 bases between the germline ends. DNA of the CDR3: TGTGCCAGCAGTGAATCAGATACCCAGTACTTC. This codes for CASSESDTQYF.